The 22 T cell receptor beta chains presented below share a single source sample, sequenced in a study of T cells in Graves' hyperthyroidism and ophthalmopathy. Amplification targeted TCR beta CDR3 regions from RNA transcripts. HTBI primers were used for first-round RT-PCR of the TCR CDR3. TCRdb reprocessed the multiplex PCR reads via MiXCR and lists one record per CDR3 protein. This sample has 550,000 to 650,000 distinct CDR3 sequences, with roughly 13% found just once. Sequenced material: blood. These receptors were collected from a woman in her twenties or thirties with Graves' hyperthyroidism that later progressed to Graves' ophthalmopathy.

In this sample, this clonotype turned up many times. The chain carries TRBV6-1 and TRBJ2-3; the match to TRBD2 covers 11 bases. Germline V gene data show CDR1 as MNHNS and CDR2 as SASEGT. The CDR3 consists of 15 residues. V lost 8 bases to trimming and J lost 4 bases; unmatched junction nucleotides: 8. CDR3 protein: CASVIAGGVADTQYF. The CDR3, as DNA: TGTGCCAGCGTCATAGCGGGAGGGGTCGCAGATACGCAGTATTTT.

The sample holds many counts of this clonotype. This chain uses TRBV27 with TRBJ2-7, with TRBD2 matching over 8 bases. Germline trimming cut 4 bases from V and 4 bases from J; bases unmatched to any gene: 15. CDR1 and CDR2 from the germline V gene are MNHEY and SMNVEV (reference sequence). The CDR3 contains 17 residues. CDR3 sequence: CASSSLLLREEGYEQYF. The DNA for the CDR3 is TGTGCCAGCAGTTCCCTCCTCTTGCGGGAGGAGGGTTACGAGCAGTACTTC.

Points on this clonotype: This sequence may be a read error, since a much larger clone differs from it by one base. CDR3 sequence: CASSSIGTDNEQFF. The CDR3 nucleotides read TGCGCCAGCAGCTCCATCGGGACAGACAATGAGCAGTTCTTC. The gene calls are TRBV5-1 and TRBJ2-1, with 7 bases lining up with TRBD1. The trim removed 3 bases at V and 5 bases at J, leaving 5 bases unmatched. Germline V gene sequence: CDR1 SGHRS, CDR2 YFSETQ. CDR3 size: 14 residues.

This clonotype was counted many times. V gene TRBV20-1 combines with J gene TRBJ2-1; D might be TRBD2 (6 bases). Germline assignment: CDR1 DFQATT and CDR2 SNEGSKA (reference sequence). This CDR3 comprises 14 residues. V lost 5 bases and J 8 bases, leaving 19 bases between the germline ends. The CDR3 region has the DNA TGCAGTGCTCCTCTTGCGGGACCCTTTGATGAGCAGTTCTTC. Protein sequence: CSAPLAGPFDEQFF.

The CDR3 sequence is CSASSDYESYNEQFF. CDR3 in DNA: TGCAGTGCTAGTTCTGACTACGAATCCTACAATGAGCAGTTCTTC. The gene calls are TRBV20-1 and TRBJ2-1, with D possibly matching TRBD2 (5 bases). Germline V gene lookup returns CDR1 DFQATT and CDR2 SNEGSKA (reference sequence). The CDR3 contains 15 residues. Deletions cut 3 bases from V and 1 base from J, with 13 bases between.

This clonotype appeared many times. The chain joins TRBV2 to TRBJ1-5, with D maybe TRBD1 (5 bases). The V gene lost 3 bases and the J gene lost 5 bases, with 17 bases spanning the gap. Looked up from germline, CDR1 is SNHLY and CDR2 is FYNNEI. The CDR3 length is 16 residues. The CDR3 protein is CASSDQGGGIDQPQHF. The CDR3 DNA reads as TGTGCCAGCAGTGATCAGGGTGGGGGGATCGATCAGCCCCAGCATTTT.

V gene TRBV15 combines with J gene TRBJ2-1; 9 bases are a match to TRBD2. There are 16 residues in the CDR3. V lost 4 bases and J lost 9; bases outside the gene matches: 13. From germline, CDR1 is LNHNV and CDR2 YYDKDF (reference sequence). CDR3 in DNA: TGTGCCACCAGCATAGCCTCGACCGGGACTAGCATTGAGCAGTTCTTC. Its protein is CATSIASTGTSIEQFF. Supplemented by reference TRBV15 and TRBJ2-1, the full variable domain reads DAMVIQNPRYQVTQFGKPVTLSCSQTLNHNVMYWYQQKSSQAPKLLFHYYDKDFNNEADTPDNFQSRRPNTSFCFLDIRSPGLGDTAMYLCATSIASTGTSIEQFFGPGTRLTVL.

This clonotype occurred many times. V is TRBV6-1 and J is TRBJ1-1; D is ambiguous. Germline loops: CDR1 MNHNS, CDR2 SASEGT. The V gene lost 5 bases and the J gene lost 6 bases, with 13 bases spanning the gap. CDR3 length equals 13 residues. CDR3 loop: CASSYLGYPEAFF. The DNA for the CDR3 is TGTGCCAGCAGTTATCTGGGGTATCCTGAAGCTTTCTTT.

In this sample, this clonotype turned up many times. The rearrangement links TRBV14 to TRBJ2-1; D tentatively fits TRBD1 or TRBD2 (5 bases each). The CDR3 runs 19 residues. Looked up from germline, CDR1 is SGHDN and CDR2 is FVKESK. V lost 4 bases and J lost 0, with 22 bases in between. CDR3 DNA: TGTGCCAGCAGCCCGCCTCCGGGACCGTCATTGGCCTCCTACAATGAGCAGTTCTTC. It specifies CASSPPPGPSLASYNEQFF.

This clonotype was counted many times. The V gene is TRBV20-1, the J gene TRBJ2-7; 11 positions match TRBD1. CDR1 and CDR2 from the germline V gene are DFQATT and SNEGSKA (reference sequence). This CDR3 is built from 14 residues. V shed 6 bases, J shed 2 bases, and the junction held 6 bases outside the gene matches. The CDR3 here is CSALRDRGTYEQYF. As DNA, the CDR3 is TGCAGTGCCCTCCGGGACAGGGGGACCTACGAGCAGTACTTC.

The gene calls are TRBV27 and TRBJ2-1, with 9 bases identical to TRBD1. Germline assignment: CDR1 MNHEY and CDR2 SMNVEV (reference sequence). This CDR3 has 16 amino acids. Trimming removed 6 bases from V and 8 bases from J; junction bases left unmatched: 14. In DNA form, the CDR3 reads TGTGCCAGCAGCTCACAACAGGGGGCGATTATGGATGAGCAGTTCTTC. It specifies CASSSQQGAIMDEQFF.

Only a few counts were recorded for this clonotype. The chain recombines TRBV29-1 with TRBJ1-1; 9 bases fit TRBD1. Germline V gene data show CDR1 as SQVTM and CDR2 as ANQGSEA. This CDR3 region has 14 residues. J gave up 6 bases and V 3 bases, and 8 bases lay outside the gene matches. CDR3 amino acids: CSVESRTGEPEAFF. The CDR3 DNA reads TGCAGCGTTGAGAGCCGGACAGGGGAACCTGAAGCTTTCTTT.

This clonotype was seen many times. This chain links TRBV6-1 with TRBJ1-1; D uncertain. The CDR3 length is 14 residues. Germline values: CDR1 MNHNS, CDR2 SASEGT. With 1 base removed from V and 1 base from J, the gap between germline ends came to 7 bases. The CDR3 protein is CASSEVFRNTEAFF. The CDR3, as DNA: TGTGCCAGCAGTGAAGTTTTCCGGAACACTGAAGCTTTCTTT.

This clonotype came up many times. This chain links TRBV11-2 with TRBJ2-7; no definite D call. Germline V gives CDR1 SGHAT, CDR2 FQNNGV. Trimming cost V 9 bases and J 7 bases, with 16 bases left between them. The CDR3 is 12 amino acids. The DNA for the CDR3 is TGTGCCAGTGGGGTCCCTTTGAGTGAGCAGTACTTC. It encodes CASGVPLSEQYF.

A note on this clonotype: This may come from a read error, since a much larger clone is one base off. The rearrangement uses TRBV29-1 and TRBJ2-7, with a possible D match to TRBD1 (5 bases). Germline lookup yields CDR1 SQVTM and CDR2 ANQGSEA. This CDR3 has 11 residues. The CDR3 here is CSVSDSYKQYF. CDR3 nucleotides: TGCAGCGTTTCAGACAGCTACAAGCAGTACTTC.

Ten or more counts support this clonotype. The V and J genes are TRBV3-1 and TRBJ2-2, with 7 bases aligning to TRBD2. Per germline, CDR1 LGHDT and CDR2 YNNKEL (reference sequence). V gave up 4 bases and J gave up 5 bases; unmatched junction bases: 10. The CDR3 totals 16 residues. The DNA of the CDR3 is TGTGCCAGCAGCCCAGTGTCAGCGGGACTTACCGGGGAGCTGTTTTTT. Its translation: CASSPVSAGLTGELFF.

This clonotype came up many times. J is TRBJ2-7 and V is TRBV4-1, with 10 nucleotides matching TRBD2. Per germline, CDR1 MGHRA and CDR2 YSYEKL. V lost 0 bases, J lost 3 bases, and 5 bases stayed unmatched. The CDR3 covers 16 residues. DNA of the CDR3: TGCGCCAGCAGCCAAGAACCTAGCGGGAGAGGCTACGAGCAGTACTTC. It codes for CASSQEPSGRGYEQYF.

This clonotype occurred a few times. Germline is not matched at one junction end, which may reflect a read error. The rearrangement links TRBV7-7 to TRBJ2-1; D unresolved. Germline V gene data show CDR1 as SSHAT and CDR2 as FNYEAQ (reference sequence). The CDR3 consists of 13 residues. As DNA, the CDR3 is TGTGCTAGCAGCTTAGGAGCTGAGGATGAGCAGTTCTTC. Translated: CASSLGAEDEQFF.

This clonotype was detected many times. This rearrangement joins TRBV20-1 to TRBJ1-2; D is uncertain. There are 13 residues in the CDR3. The ends were cut back, 5 bases at V and 2 bases at J, with 12 bases in the middle. CDR1 and CDR2 (germline): DFQATT, SNEGSKA (reference sequence). The CDR3 region has the DNA TGCAGTGCTCCGCCCCCGGAAAACTATGGCTACACCTTC. Encoded protein: CSAPPPENYGYTF.

This clonotype has just a few counts. The chain carries TRBV19 and TRBJ1-5; D gene ambiguous. Looked up from germline, CDR1 is LNHDA and CDR2 is SQIVND (reference sequence). Trimming took 3 bases from V and 6 from J, leaving 12 bases between them. The CDR3 sequence is 14 residues long. The DNA for the CDR3 is TGTGCCAGTAGTATCGAACCATGGGGTCAGCCCCAGCATTTT. It is translated as CASSIEPWGQPQHF.

This clonotype occurred many times. V and J are TRBV11-2 and TRBJ1-5; no definite D call. The V end was cut by 0 bases, the J end by 7 bases, with 4 bases between. The CDR3 totals 12 residues. Looked up from germline, CDR1 is SGHAT and CDR2 is FQNNGV. The CDR3 region has the DNA TGTGCCAGCAGCTTAGATAGACAGCCCCAGCATTTT. Encoded protein: CASSLDRQPQHF.

V and J are TRBV10-3 and TRBJ2-7; TRBD2 is a possible D gene (6 bases). The CDR3 is made up of 15 amino acids. V was pared by 7 bases and J by 0 bases, with 16 bases between. Germline V gene sequence: CDR1 ENHRY, CDR2 SYGVKD. The chain's CDR3 is CAITQNRGSSYEQYF. The CDR3 nucleotides are TGTGCCATCACCCAGAACCGGGGGAGCTCCTACGAGCAGTACTTC.